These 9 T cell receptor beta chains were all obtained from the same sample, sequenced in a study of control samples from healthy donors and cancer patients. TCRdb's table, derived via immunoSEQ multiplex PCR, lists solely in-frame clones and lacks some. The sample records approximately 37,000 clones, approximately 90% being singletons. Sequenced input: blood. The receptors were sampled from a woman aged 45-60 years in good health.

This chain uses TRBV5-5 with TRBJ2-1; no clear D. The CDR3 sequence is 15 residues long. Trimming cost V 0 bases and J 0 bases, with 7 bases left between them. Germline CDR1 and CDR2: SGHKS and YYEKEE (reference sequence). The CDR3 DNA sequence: TGTGCCAGCAGCTTGGTGGCAGCCTCCTACAATGAGCAGTTCTTC. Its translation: CASSLVAASYNEQFF.

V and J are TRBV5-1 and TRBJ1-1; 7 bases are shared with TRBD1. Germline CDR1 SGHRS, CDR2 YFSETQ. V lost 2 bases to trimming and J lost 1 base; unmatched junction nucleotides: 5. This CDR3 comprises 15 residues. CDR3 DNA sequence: TGCGCCAGCAGCTTAACAGGGGATCCGAACACTGAAGCTTTCTTT. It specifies CASSLTGDPNTEAFF.

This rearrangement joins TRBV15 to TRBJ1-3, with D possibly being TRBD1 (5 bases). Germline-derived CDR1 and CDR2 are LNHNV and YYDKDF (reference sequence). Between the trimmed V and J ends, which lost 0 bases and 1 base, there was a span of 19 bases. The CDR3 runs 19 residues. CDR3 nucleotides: TGTGCCACCAGCAGAGATTTGCTCCCAGGGAGGGAATCTGGAAACACCATATATTTT. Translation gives CATSRDLLPGRESGNTIYF.

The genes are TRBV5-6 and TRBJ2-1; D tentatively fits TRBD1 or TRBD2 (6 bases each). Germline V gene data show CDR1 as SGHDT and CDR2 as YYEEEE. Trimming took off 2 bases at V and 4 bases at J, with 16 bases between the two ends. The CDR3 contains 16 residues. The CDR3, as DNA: TGTGCCAGCAGCTTATCGGGGGCCAACCTTTACAATGAGCAGTTCTTC. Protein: CASSLSGANLYNEQFF.

The CDR3 region has the DNA TGTGCCAGCCGGACGGGGGGCGCGGGAGATACGCAGTATTTT. Protein sequence: CASRTGGAGDTQYF. The V call is TRBV6-5, the J call TRBJ2-3; D might be TRBD2 (7 bases). The germline gives CDR1 MNHEY, CDR2 SVGAGI. The CDR3 has 14 amino acids. The V gene lost 8 bases and the J gene lost 5 bases, with 17 bases spanning the gap.

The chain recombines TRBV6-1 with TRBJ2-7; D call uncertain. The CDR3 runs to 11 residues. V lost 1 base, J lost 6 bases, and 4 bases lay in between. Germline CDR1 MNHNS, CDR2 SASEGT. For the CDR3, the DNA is TGTGCCAGCAGTGAAGTTGGCGAGCAGTACTTC. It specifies CASSEVGEQYF.

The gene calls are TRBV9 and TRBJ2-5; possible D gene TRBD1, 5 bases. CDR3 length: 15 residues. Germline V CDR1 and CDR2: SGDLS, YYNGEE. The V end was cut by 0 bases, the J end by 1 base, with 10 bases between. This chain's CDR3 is CASSVAQGIQETQYF. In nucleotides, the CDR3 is TGTGCCAGCAGCGTAGCTCAGGGAATCCAAGAGACCCAGTACTTC.

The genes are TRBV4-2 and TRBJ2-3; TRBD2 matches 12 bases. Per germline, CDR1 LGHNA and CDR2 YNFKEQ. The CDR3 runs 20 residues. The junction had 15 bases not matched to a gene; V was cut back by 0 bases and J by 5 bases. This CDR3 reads CASSQEGGGPSGGAQDTQYF. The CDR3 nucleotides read TGTGCCAGCAGCCAAGAGGGGGGTGGGCCTAGCGGGGGGGCCCAAGATACGCAGTATTTT.

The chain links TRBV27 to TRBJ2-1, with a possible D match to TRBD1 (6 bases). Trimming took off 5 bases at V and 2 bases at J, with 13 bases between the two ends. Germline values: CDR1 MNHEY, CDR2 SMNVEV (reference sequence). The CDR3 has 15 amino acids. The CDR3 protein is CASSRDRQAYNEQFF. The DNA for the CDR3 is TGTGCCAGCAGTCGCGACAGGCAAGCCTACAATGAGCAGTTCTTC.